The present T cell receptor (beta chain) was sequenced within a study of blood T cells in healthy people across ages. With a J-beta primer mix and a sample-barcoded 5' primer, a second PCR ran about 7 to 11 cycles. From the 5' RACE reads, TCRdb called clonotypes with MiXCR, one entry per CDR3 protein. The data show 800,000 to 950,000 distinct CDR3 sequences, almost 30% seen once. The CDR3 has 14 amino acids. Germline V gene data show CDR1 as SNHLY and CDR2 as FYNNEI. The V gene lost 6 bases and the J gene lost 8 bases, with 17 bases spanning the gap. In regard to this clonotype: Its cognate antigen is unknown.

The study, taken as a whole, reports: Those diversity estimates obtained from one million T cells were thought to be underestimates.

The total RNA that was extracted per sample amounted to at least 5.5 micrograms. This same sample was also taken into another study, of T cells of mothers and their children. As that report states: Among related mother-child pairs, overlap was slightly higher than in unrelated pairs, though not significantly.

Sequencing input: blood. This chain connects TRBV2 to TRBJ2-1, with D tentatively TRBD1 (6 bases). This receptor was identified in a woman aged 40-49 years in good health. The CDR3 sequence is CASRRDTPGDEQFF. The CDR3, as DNA: TGTGCCAGCAGGAGGGACACCCCAGGGGATGAGCAGTTCTTC.